These 32 T cell receptor beta chains were sequenced from one sample in a study of T-cell memory formation after mild COVID-19. TCRdb re-analysed the 5' RACE reads in MiXCR, keeping a single row per CDR3 protein. The data contain about 270,000 distinct CDR3 sequences, around 15% of them singletons. What was sequenced was PBMCs or a T cell subset sorted from them (not recorded which). The receptor set was obtained from a man aged 18-30 years who had mild COVID-19 (a few samples of this study predate the infection). Cell type and time point are not known.

There are a few counts of this clonotype. The rearrangement joins TRBV5-1 to TRBJ2-1, with 7 bases aligning to TRBD1. Looked up from germline, CDR1 is SGHRS and CDR2 is YFSETQ. The CDR3 length is 14 residues. Trimming removed 0 bases from V and 8 bases from J; junction bases left unmatched: 5. The CDR3 is CASSLDTGADEQFF. The CDR3 region has the DNA TGCGCCAGCAGCTTGGATACAGGGGCCGATGAGCAGTTCTTC.

The V gene is TRBV9, the J gene TRBJ2-1; 9 positions match TRBD2. The CDR3 has 13 residues. CDR1 is SGDLS, CDR2 YYNGEE, per germline. J lost 6 bases, V lost 5 bases, and 3 bases had no gene match. CDR3 bases: TGTGCCAGCAGTGGGACTAGCCGCAATGAGCAGTTCTTC. It is translated as CASSGTSRNEQFF.

The chain links TRBV5-1 to TRBJ2-2; the match to TRBD2 covers 7 bases. The CDR3 spans 16 residues. CDR1 is SGHRS and CDR2 is YFSETQ in the germline V gene. J gave up 4 bases and V 1 base, and 7 bases lay outside the gene matches. The CDR3: CASSLSRDYLTGELFF. DNA for the CDR3: TGCGCCAGCAGCTTGAGTCGGGACTACCTCACCGGGGAGCTGTTTTTT. Using reference TRBV5-1 and TRBJ2-2 for the parts outside the CDR3, the full variable domain is KAGVTQTPRYLIKTRGQQVTLSCSPISGHRSVSWYQQTPGQGLQFLFEYFSETQRNKGNFPGRFSGRQFSNSRSEMNVSTLELGDSALYLCASSLSRDYLTGELFFGEGSRLTVL.

This sequence joins TRBV20-1 and TRBJ1-2; 7 bases align to TRBD1. J was trimmed by 4 bases and V by 5 bases; bases with no gene match: 10. The CDR3 is 14 amino acids. Germline V gene lookup returns CDR1 DFQATT and CDR2 SNEGSKA (reference sequence). Here the CDR3 reads CSAFIRGPFYGYTF. CDR3 nucleotides: TGCAGTGCTTTTATTAGGGGGCCCTTCTATGGCTACACCTTC.

This clonotype was recorded many times. This chain links TRBV3-1 with TRBJ2-1, with D hard to call. Germline V gives CDR1 LGHDT, CDR2 YNNKEL (reference sequence). CDR3 length: 13 amino acids. Trimming stripped 0 bases from V and 9 bases from J, with 9 bases between. CDR3 region: CASSQDTRTEQFF. The CDR3 DNA sequence: TGTGCCAGCAGCCAAGATACACGGACTGAGCAGTTCTTC.

In its sample, this clonotype was seen a few times. The chain links TRBV12-3 or TRBV12-4 to TRBJ1-5, with D possibly being TRBD1 (5 bases). The CDR3 extends over 16 amino acids. Trimming removed 3 bases from V and 7 bases from J, with 19 bases in between. CDR3: CASSFQGGIWGQPQHF. The CDR3 nucleotides are TGTGCCAGCAGTTTTCAAGGTGGCATCTGGGGCCAGCCCCAGCATTTT.

In this sample, this clonotype turned up a few times. The chain couples TRBV6-1 to TRBJ1-1; TRBD1 aligns across 8 bases. The junction had 10 bases not matched to a gene; V was cut back by 2 bases and J by 11 bases. Germline CDR1 and CDR2: MNHNS and SASEGT. The length of the CDR3 is 14 residues. The CDR3 here is CASSETGGRILAFF. CDR3 DNA: TGTGCCAGCAGTGAAACAGGGGGTCGTATTTTGGCTTTCTTT.

The sample holds a few counts of this clonotype. The CDR3 coding sequence is TGTGCCAGCAGGGACCGGGACAGCTACACCGGGGAGCTGTTTTTT. Residues: CASRDRDSYTGELFF. V gene TRBV12-3 or TRBV12-4 combines with J gene TRBJ2-2, with 7 bases identical to TRBD1. V lost 6 bases, J lost 3 bases, and 7 bases stayed unmatched. This CDR3 region has 15 residues.

This clonotype was picked up many times. CDR3 coding DNA: TGTGCCAGCAGTGACAGGGTAAAGGAAAAACTGTTTTTT. Its translation is CASSDRVKEKLFF. The J gene is TRBJ1-4, the V gene TRBV12-3 or TRBV12-4; 7 bases line up with TRBD1. The V gene end was trimmed by 5 bases and the J gene end by 8 bases; junction bases not matched to a gene: 5. The CDR3 totals 13 residues.

This clonotype has a handful of counts. J is TRBJ2-7 and V is TRBV2; TRBD1 might be the D (6 bases). Trimming cost V 6 bases and J 12 bases, with 18 bases left between them. The germline gives CDR1 SNHLY, CDR2 FYNNEI. The CDR3 is 12 residues long. Written as DNA, the CDR3 is TGTGCCAGCAGGGGAGACAGGACGAAGCGGTACTTC. This gives the protein CASRGDRTKRYF.

This chain connects TRBV9 to TRBJ2-1, with TRBD2 as a possible D gene (7 bases). This CDR3 is 13 amino acids long. The ends were cut back, 7 bases at V and 3 bases at J, with 11 bases in the middle. The germline gives CDR1 SGDLS, CDR2 YYNGEE. This CDR3 is CASGGAVYNEQFF. The CDR3 bases are TGTGCCAGCGGGGGGGCAGTCTACAATGAGCAGTTCTTC.

V and J are TRBV5-6 and TRBJ2-5; D not resolved. Trimming removed 3 bases from V and 3 bases from J, with 12 bases in between. Per germline, CDR1 SGHDT and CDR2 YYEEEE. The CDR3 loop spans 14 amino acids. The CDR3 nucleotides read TGTGCCAGCAGCTCGGCTGGTACCGAAGAGACCCAGTACTTC. It encodes CASSSAGTEETQYF.

This clonotype was counted a few times. The chain employs TRBV15 and TRBJ2-1; D perhaps matches TRBD1 (6 bases). The V gene lost 11 bases and the J gene lost 12 bases, with 17 bases spanning the gap. The germline V gene encodes CDR1 LNHNV and CDR2 YYDKDF (reference sequence). The CDR3 length is 11 residues. The CDR3 nucleotides read TGTGCCTCAAGAAACAGGGAGACGCAGTTCTTC. It translates to CASRNRETQFF.

This clonotype has only a few counts. The V gene is TRBV6-5, the J gene TRBJ1-5, with D perhaps matching TRBD1 (5 bases). The germline gives CDR1 MNHEY, CDR2 SVGAGI. Between the trimmed V and J ends, which lost 5 bases and 11 bases, there was a span of 19 bases. The CDR3 runs 14 residues. The CDR3 protein is CASSPGTGLMTQHF. The CDR3 region has the DNA TGTGCCAGCAGTCCGGGGACGGGCTTAATGACCCAGCATTTT.

This rearrangement joins TRBV30 to TRBJ1-2; D possibly corresponds to TRBD1 (6 bases). Germline values: CDR1 GTSNPN, CDR2 SVGIG (reference sequence). V was pared by 2 bases and J by 8 bases, with 12 bases between. The CDR3 has 12 amino acids. The CDR3 DNA is TGTGCCTGGAGTAGACAGGCGGGCGGCTACACCTTC. Translation gives CAWSRQAGGYTF.

This clonotype has only a few counts. The chain has TRBV6-2 or TRBV6-3 and TRBJ2-2, with a possible D match to TRBD1 (6 bases). The germline V and J ends were trimmed by 7 bases and 0 bases, with 9 bases remaining between them. Germline CDR1 reads MNHEY; CDR2 reads SVGEGT. CDR3 length equals 14 residues. CDR3 residues: CASTDRPNTGELFF. The CDR3 coding sequence is TGTGCCAGCACCGACAGGCCGAACACCGGGGAGCTGTTTTTT.

This chain links TRBV2 with TRBJ2-1, with D tentatively TRBD2 (6 bases). CDR1 is SNHLY, CDR2 FYNNEI, per germline. Trimming took 6 bases from V and 1 from J, leaving 10 bases between them. This CDR3 is built from 14 residues. The DNA of the CDR3 is TGTGCCAGCAGCCGGGACTGGTCCTACAATGAGCAGTTCTTC. It is translated as CASSRDWSYNEQFF.

The V gene is TRBV7-3, the J gene TRBJ2-1; 13 positions agree with TRBD2. Germline values: CDR1 SGHTA, CDR2 FQGTGA. The CDR3 extends over 15 amino acids. V lost 5 bases to trimming and J lost 8 bases; unmatched junction nucleotides: 6. Here the CDR3 reads CASSAGLAGLDEQFF. Written as DNA, the CDR3 is TGTGCCAGCAGCGCGGGACTAGCGGGGTTGGATGAGCAGTTCTTC.

The chain employs TRBV4-3 and TRBJ2-6; 8 nucleotides match TRBD1. This CDR3 comprises 14 residues. V trimming: 8 bases; J trimming: 2 bases; junction bases outside the gene matches: 2. Germline V gene sequence: CDR1 LGHNA, CDR2 YSLEER. CDR3 sequence: CASEDRAGANVLTF. The CDR3, as DNA: TGCGCCAGCGAGGACAGGGCTGGGGCCAACGTCCTGACTTTC.

This clonotype appeared a few times. The V call is TRBV20-1, the J call TRBJ2-1, with a tentative D call TRBD2 (7 bases). Germline V gives CDR1 DFQATT, CDR2 SNEGSKA (reference sequence). Trimming removed 2 bases from V and 2 bases from J, with 16 bases in between. The CDR3 consists of 16 residues. The CDR3 DNA reads as TGCAGTGCTAGATTTCTGGAGGGGGGGGCCTACAATGAGCAGTTCTTC. It yields the protein CSARFLEGGAYNEQFF.

The genes are TRBV5-1 and TRBJ2-3, with TRBD2 matching over 8 bases. The junction had 4 bases not matched to a gene; V was cut back by 4 bases and J by 3 bases. Germline CDR1 is SGHRS and CDR2 is YFSETQ. This CDR3 has 14 amino acids. The CDR3 loop reads CASSRAGATDTQYF. CDR3 nucleotide sequence: TGCGCCAGCAGCAGAGCGGGGGCTACAGATACGCAGTATTTT.

The chain has TRBV6-5 and TRBJ1-6; D not certain. CDR1 and CDR2 (germline): MNHEY, SVGAGI. CDR3 length equals 15 residues. V was shortened by 2 bases and J by 9 bases, with 14 bases between the two germline ends. The DNA of the CDR3 is TGTGCCAGCAGTTACGTCCTGGGGTTTGGTTCACCCCTCCACTTT. Protein: CASSYVLGFGSPLHF.

This clonotype has only a few counts. This chain uses TRBV5-1 with TRBJ2-6, with D perhaps assigned TRBD1 or TRBD2 (6 bases each). The CDR3 is 18 amino acids. V lost 0 bases to trimming and J lost 2 bases, with 15 bases between them. Germline CDR1 and CDR2: SGHRS and YFSETQ. The CDR3 DNA follows: TGCGCCAGCAGCTTGGGCCTGTGGAGGGGGACTGGGGCCAACGTCCTGACTTTC. It encodes CASSLGLWRGTGANVLTF.

This clonotype showed up many times. The rearrangement uses TRBV29-1 and TRBJ2-2; tentatively, D is TRBD2 (5 bases). The V gene's germline CDR1 is SQVTM and CDR2 ANQGSEA. The CDR3 consists of 13 residues. V lost 8 bases, J lost 3 bases, and 13 bases lay in between. The CDR3 DNA reads TGCAGCTTCCGGGATAGGTACACCGGGGAGCTGTTTTTT. Protein product: CSFRDRYTGELFF.

The rearrangement joins TRBV6-2 or TRBV6-3 to TRBJ2-5, with 10 positions matching TRBD1. The CDR3 spans 16 residues. V dropped 4 bases and J dropped 0; count of bases not matched to a gene: 5. CDR1 and CDR2 from the germline V gene are MNHEY and SVGEGT. The CDR3 sequence: CASSSGQGSYQETQYF. The CDR3 nucleotides are TGTGCCAGCAGTTCGGGACAGGGGTCCTACCAAGAGACCCAGTACTTC.

This clonotype has more than one count but fewer than ten. This chain connects TRBV5-1 to TRBJ1-2; 7 bases fit TRBD1. Trimming removed 6 bases from V and 3 bases from J; junction bases left unmatched: 8. CDR1 and CDR2 from the germline V gene are SGHRS and YFSETQ. The CDR3 consists of 14 residues. CDR3 sequence (DNA): TGCGCCAGCACTTCCAGTACAGGGGACTATGGCTACACCTTC. Its translation: CASTSSTGDYGYTF.

This clonotype has more than one count but fewer than ten. This chain links TRBV7-9 with TRBJ1-6; 8 bases align to TRBD1. This CDR3 spans 14 amino acids. Losses at the gene ends were 5 bases for V and 8 bases for J; bases not matched to a gene: 5. Germline CDR1 and CDR2: SEHNR and FQNEAQ (reference sequence). The chain's CDR3 is CASSRGQAHSPLHF. For the CDR3, the DNA is TGTGCCAGCAGCCGGGGACAGGCCCATTCACCCCTCCACTTT. The full variable domain, completed using reference TRBV7-9 and TRBJ1-6, is DTGVSQNPRHKITKRGQNVTFRCDPISEHNRLYWYRQTLGQGPEFLTYFQNEAQLEKSRLLSDRFSAERPKGSFSTLEIQRTEQGDSAMYLCASSRGQAHSPLHFGNGTRLTVT.

This clonotype was counted a few times. The rearrangement links TRBV7-2 to TRBJ2-5; the match to TRBD1 covers 10 bases. Germline V lookup: CDR1 SGHTA, CDR2 FQGNSA. This CDR3 region has 13 residues. V was pared by 6 bases and J by 4 bases, with 2 bases of the junction left unmatched. CDR3 sequence: CASRDRGAETQYF. CDR3 nucleotide sequence: TGTGCCAGCAGGGACAGGGGGGCAGAGACCCAGTACTTC.

The V and J genes are TRBV4-2 and TRBJ2-7, with 8 positions matching TRBD1. Looked up from germline, CDR1 is LGHNA and CDR2 is YNFKEQ. The CDR3 loop spans 17 amino acids. The J segment lost 1 base and the V segment lost 0 bases, leaving 8 bases of the junction unmatched. The CDR3 reads CASSQDGRGRLSYEQYF. The CDR3 nucleotides read TGTGCCAGCAGCCAAGATGGCAGGGGGCGTTTGTCCTACGAGCAGTACTTC.

The chain uses TRBV7-2 and TRBJ2-3, with D possibly called TRBD1 or TRBD2 (5 bases each). The CDR3 totals 16 residues. Germline CDR1 is SGHTA and CDR2 is FQGNSA. V shed 8 bases and J shed 0 bases, with 18 bases lying between them. The CDR3 coding sequence is TGTGCCAGCGTTCCGGGGCTGCATTCTAGCACAGATACGCAGTATTTT. Its translation: CASVPGLHSSTDTQYF.

The V and J genes are TRBV6-5 and TRBJ1-2; D is ambiguous. This CDR3 spans 13 amino acids. The germline gives CDR1 MNHEY, CDR2 SVGAGI. V dropped 0 bases and J dropped 8 bases, with 10 bases sitting between them. CDR3 region: CASSYSRHGGYTF. Written as DNA, the CDR3 is TGTGCCAGCAGTTACTCGCGCCACGGGGGCTACACCTTC.

The chain uses TRBV7-2 and TRBJ2-5, with no clear D. Germline loops: CDR1 SGHTA, CDR2 FQGNSA. The length of the CDR3 is 11 residues. Trimming took 7 bases from V and 9 from J, leaving 12 bases between them. The CDR3 DNA follows: TGTGCCAGCACCAGTACAAAGGCCCAGTACTTC. Amino acid sequence: CASTSTKAQYF.